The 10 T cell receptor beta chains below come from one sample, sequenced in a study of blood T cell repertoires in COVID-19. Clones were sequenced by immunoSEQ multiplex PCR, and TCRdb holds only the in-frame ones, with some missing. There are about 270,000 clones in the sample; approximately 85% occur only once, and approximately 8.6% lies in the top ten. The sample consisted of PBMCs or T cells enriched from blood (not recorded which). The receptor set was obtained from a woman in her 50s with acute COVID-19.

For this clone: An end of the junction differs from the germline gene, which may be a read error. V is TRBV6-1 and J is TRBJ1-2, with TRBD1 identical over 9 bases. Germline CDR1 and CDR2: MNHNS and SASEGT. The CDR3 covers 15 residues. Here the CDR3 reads CASSKAGQGTYGYTF. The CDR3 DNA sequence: TGTGCCAGCAGTAAAGCCGGACAGGGGACCTATGGCTACACCTTC.

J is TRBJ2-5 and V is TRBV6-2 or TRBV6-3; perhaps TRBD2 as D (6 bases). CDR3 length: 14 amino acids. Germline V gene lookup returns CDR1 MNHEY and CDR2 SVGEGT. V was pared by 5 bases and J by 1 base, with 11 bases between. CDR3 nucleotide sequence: TGTGCCAGCAGTGCCGGGAGTTTCCAAGAGACCCAGTACTTC. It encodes CASSAGSFQETQYF.

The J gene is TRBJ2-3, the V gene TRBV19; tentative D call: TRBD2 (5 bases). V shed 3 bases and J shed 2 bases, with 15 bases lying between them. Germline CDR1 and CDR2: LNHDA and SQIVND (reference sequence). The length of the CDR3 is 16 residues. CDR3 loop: CASSIIASGPTDTQYF. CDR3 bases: TGTGCCAGTAGTATTATTGCGAGCGGACCCACAGATACGCAGTATTTT.

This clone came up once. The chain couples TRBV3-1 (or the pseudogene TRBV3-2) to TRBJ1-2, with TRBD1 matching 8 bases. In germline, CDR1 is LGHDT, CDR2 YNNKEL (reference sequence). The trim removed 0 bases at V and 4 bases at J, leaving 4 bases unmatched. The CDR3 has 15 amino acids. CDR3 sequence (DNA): TGTGCCAGCAGCCAAGAAAGCGGGACAGGCTATGGCTACACCTTC. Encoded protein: CASSQESGTGYGYTF.

The CDR3 sequence is CASIITGDLGTEAFF. Written as DNA, the CDR3 is TGTGCCAGCATTATCACAGGGGACCTCGGGACTGAAGCTTTCTTT. The chain couples TRBV2 to TRBJ1-1, with 7 bases aligning to TRBD1. V gave up 7 bases and J gave up 5 bases; unmatched junction bases: 13. The CDR3 has 15 amino acids. CDR1 and CDR2 from the germline V gene are SNHLY and FYNNEI.

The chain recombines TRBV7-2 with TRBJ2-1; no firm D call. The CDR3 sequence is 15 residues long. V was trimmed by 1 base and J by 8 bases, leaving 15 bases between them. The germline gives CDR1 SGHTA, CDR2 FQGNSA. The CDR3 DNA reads TGTGCCAGCAGCTTAGAAGTTGCGTCCCCGGATGAGCAGTTCTTC. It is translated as CASSLEVASPDEQFF.

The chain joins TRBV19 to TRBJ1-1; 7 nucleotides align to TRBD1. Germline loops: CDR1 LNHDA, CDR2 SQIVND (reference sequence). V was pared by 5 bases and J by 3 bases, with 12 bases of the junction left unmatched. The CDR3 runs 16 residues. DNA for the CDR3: TGTGCCAGTAGTGCCCGCCTCTCACAGGGGTACACTGAAGCTTTCTTT. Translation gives CASSARLSQGYTEAFF. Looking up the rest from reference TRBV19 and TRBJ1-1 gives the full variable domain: DGGITQSPKYLFRKEGQNVTLSCEQNLNHDAMYWYRQDPGQGLRLIYYSQIVNDFQKGDIAEGYSVSREKKESFPLTVTSAQKNPTAFYLCASSARLSQGYTEAFFGQGTRLTVV.

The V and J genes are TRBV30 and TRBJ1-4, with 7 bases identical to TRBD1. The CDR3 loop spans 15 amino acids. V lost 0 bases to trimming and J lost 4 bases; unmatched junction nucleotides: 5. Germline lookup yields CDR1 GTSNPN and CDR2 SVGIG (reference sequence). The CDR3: CAWSVGDRYNEKLFF. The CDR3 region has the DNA TGTGCCTGGAGTGTAGGGGACAGATATAATGAAAAACTGTTTTTT.

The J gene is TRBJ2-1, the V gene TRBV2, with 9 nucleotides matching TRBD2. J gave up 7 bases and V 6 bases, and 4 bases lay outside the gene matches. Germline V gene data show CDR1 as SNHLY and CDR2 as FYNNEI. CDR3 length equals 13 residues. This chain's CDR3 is CASRASGANEQFF. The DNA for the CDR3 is TGTGCCAGCAGGGCTAGCGGGGCTAATGAGCAGTTCTTC.

The chain's CDR3 is CATRQGLGYGYTF. The DNA for the CDR3 is TGTGCCACCAGGCAGGGGCTCGGCTATGGCTACACCTTC. The V and J genes are TRBV15 and TRBJ1-2, with D tentatively TRBD1 (6 bases). Germline CDR1 reads LNHNV; CDR2 reads YYDKDF (reference sequence). Deletions cut 6 bases from V and 4 bases from J, with 12 bases between. The CDR3 spans 13 residues.